The T cell receptor (beta chain) under discussion was sequenced for a study of cytomegalovirus exposure and HLA in healthy donors (dated by TCRdb to 2016 to 2017). Notes on the research overall: According to an earlier analysis of a few hundred of the donors, roughly 180 million T cells yielded some 120 million unique TCR beta sequences and 250 to 350 Gb of sequence data. High-throughput TCR immunosequencing, statistical association of individual TCRs with disease status, and machine learning were combined to predict cytomegalovirus infection status. Typing coverage differed by locus: A, B, C, DRB1 and DQB1 were typed in about 620-630 donors, DQA1 in about 550, DPA1 in some 600, and DPB1 in 450 to 490. Every repertoire in the discovery cohort had been generated on one and the same sequencing platform. Donor age, sex, ethnicity and CMV serostatus were collected together with the repertoire data. Of the roughly 400 genotyped donors, 81% were placed in the genetic ancestry cluster associated with self-reported Caucasian donors. A later genetic analysis used genome-wide SNP genotypes for about 60% of the 666 donors, treating that subset as a discovery cohort. Roughly 290 gigabases of sequencing data and around 80 million unique TCR sequences made up an early release that covered several hundred HLA-typed donors. To decide whether each TCR beta V gene segment behaved as functional or pseudogenic, an earlier analysis of some 600 of the donors relied on high-throughput TCR beta sequencing. Rather than using new phenotypic data, the later analysis identified candidate immune exposures from TCR beta sequences and from how often those sequences occurred across donors. Both class I and class II loci were covered by HLA typing, at four-digit resolution. Among about 410 genotyped donors of the cohort, an average of roughly 230,000 unique TCR beta nucleotide sequences was sequenced per donor, of which roughly 17% were non-productive. To study patterns of TCR occurrence, a later analysis re-analyzed previously published TCR beta repertoires from 700 or so donors and added high-resolution HLA genotyping. Roughly 5 DR-DQ haplotypes were handled as single units for association and clustering because linkage in the cohort was strong. Using immunosequencing, the study profiled T cell repertoires from around 680 subjects and related those repertoires to cytomegalovirus serostatus. Besides the first cohort of more than 650 subjects, a separate validation cohort made up of 120 different subjects was used. The study was designed to test whether signatures of past pathogen exposure could be identified by cataloging public T cell receptors. What the study reported, not specific to this receptor: A group of highly shared sequence variants was considered likely to be a technical artifact of the sequencing pipeline. The only immune exposure information available for the cohort was CMV serostatus. According to a later genetic analysis, donors in an Asian-associated ancestry cluster had fewer N-insertions in productive TCRs than the approximately 650-donor mean. An earlier analysis of 587 of the donors showed that most TCR beta V segments appeared in productive rearrangements either about 90% or about 30% of the time, which broadly matched IMGT annotations. In both the original and validation cohorts, the classifier was reported to diagnose cytomegalovirus status with high specificity and sensitivity. At a false discovery rate of 0.05, a later analysis linked roughly 17,000 TCR beta sequences to specific HLA alleles. A further reported finding was that TCR beta sequences accurately predicted the HLA-A and HLA-B alleles for most subjects in the first cohort. Three of the identified cytomegalovirus-associated TCR beta chains were confirmed in vitro to be specific for cytomegalovirus antigens. Several of the top co-occurrence clusters appeared to be linked to parvovirus B19, influenza, CMV and Epstein-Barr virus, according to a later analysis. The earlier analysis of 587 of the donors excluded some 15 rarely observed V segments, including chromosome 9 orphons, because counts were too low. In a later analysis, most CMV-associated TCR beta chains were found to appear HLA-restricted, with HLA associations seemingly driven largely by CMV exposure. Correlated functional status among segregating V segments might reflect linkage disequilibrium, but an unknown experimental factor could not be ruled out. A later analysis found that HLA-associated TCR beta chains were more clonally expanded and had lower generation probabilities than equally common non-associated chains. Roughly uniform sequencing depth across donors was assumed in presence/absence analyses, although this assumption may not hold. Because some donors lacked HLA typing at each locus, the association tests relied only on the typed subset. Across donors, most TCR sequences were observed very rarely, whereas some public TCRs were present in many individuals. This cohort had only TCR beta chains sequenced, and the lack of alpha or paired-chain data limited which features could be detected. A later genetic analysis associated a missense DCLRE1C variant with V-gene and J-gene trimming of TCR beta chains, and an independent cohort replicated the association. A later analysis found that TCR association rates varied across HLA loci, with DRB1 alleles showing the most associated TCRs and HLA-C alleles the fewest. Assigning TCR associations to individual alleles was difficult when HLA alleles, especially DR and DQ, strongly co-occurred. The authors suggested that the approach could potentially be generalized to other disease states and immunological phenotypes. Some IMGT-functional V segments, including TRBV6-2 and TRBV6-3, could not be distinguished by the 87-base-pair reads and were therefore excluded. A total of about 180 TCR beta chains were listed by the study as associated with cytomegalovirus.

Trimming at the junction amounts to 4 bases on V and 8 bases on J, and the germline ends lie 13 bases apart. Taken from cysteine to phenylalanine, the CDR3 has 14 residues. The retained sequence is limited to the CDR3, 42 bases, with the frame set at the first base. Sequences SGHRS (CDR1) and YFSETQ (CDR2) are obtained from the germline V gene. As concerns this clone: Its antigen remains undetermined.

Library preparation was by the immunoSEQ multiplex PCR assay. A mixture of 60 forward primers for TCR Vbeta segments and 13 reverse primers for TCR Jbeta segments was used in the multiplex PCR. The CDR3 region of rearranged TCR beta genes was amplified from genomic DNA with a multiplex PCR assay. On the Illumina HiSeq System, the amplified TCR beta libraries were sequenced as 87-base-pair reads. The original methods were these. In a later analysis, 77 million or so unique TCR beta chains were counted across the roughly 670 repertoires, and approximately 11 million of these chains were shared by at least two donors. Raw reads were error-corrected and collapsed into unique sequences with a nearest-neighbor algorithm that merged closely related sequences to remove PCR and sequencing errors. V, D and J gene segments were assigned by aligning CDR3 sequences to IMGT reference sequences. For a sequence to be retained, a match of at least six nucleotides to both a V gene segment and a J gene segment was required. A rearrangement was called productive if the CDR3 had no stop codons and remained in frame with V and J, and every other rearrangement was called non-productive. Following IMGT convention, CDR3 was defined as the stretch from the second conserved V-encoded cysteine to the conserved J-encoded phenylalanine. Sequences without an unambiguous match to a single V gene segment were excluded from the earlier analysis of about 630 of the donors. In an earlier analysis of 450 to 700 of the donors, V segments were called functional above 56.7% productive rearrangements and were called segregating when the between-donor standard deviation exceeded 5%. A statistical classification framework was built for diagnosing cytomegalovirus status from the catalog of TCR beta chain sequences. In a later analysis, V and J genes were assigned by comparing TCR nucleotide sequences against IMGT/GENE-DB human TR gene sequences. The TCRdist pipeline was used in a later analysis to assign CDR3 sequences and most-parsimonious VDJ recombination scenarios. In a later analysis, each TCR beta chain was defined by its CDR3 amino acid sequence together with its V-gene family, and reads lacking a unique V-gene family were excluded. A later analysis removed 592 highly shared, low-generation-probability nucleotide sequences to deal with suspected cross-contamination and a sequencing artifact. In a later analysis, a clonal expansion index for each public chain was calculated from normalized within-repertoire ranks of inferred template counts. In a later analysis, generation probabilities were computed using a VDJ recombination model fitted to out-of-frame rearrangements, and the results were checked against IGoR. In a later analysis, TCR-TCR, TCR-HLA and TCR-CMV co-occurrence was scored with hypergeometric tests, and a repertoire-size bias correction was applied to TCR pairs. In a later analysis, false discovery rates were estimated by permuting HLA or CMV assignments 20 times. A later analysis grouped co-occurring TCRs with DBSCAN, adding TCRdist sequence similarity when clustering within HLA-allele-positive subsets. Co-occurrence clustering excluded repertoires with fewer than 30,000 or more than 120,000 public chains, plus five with anomalous nucleotide sharing. Here the immuneACCESS table is served through TCRdb, limited to in-frame sequences with V and J called. Missing clones are a known gap in these copies; in checked studies unresolved V genes cover under half, and the rest lacks a known reason. V and J calls and clone size are as listed in that table; D and trimming were resolved from the DNA. This sample's table lists around 140,000 clones. The top ten clonotypes cover around 2.4% of the sample.

The cohort consisted of 666 healthy bone marrow donors. At the time of sampling, every cohort member was nominally healthy, though immune exposures that went unrecorded were likely present. The donor was CMV seronegative and belonged to the group of 350 to 400 seronegative cohort members. Every donor gave a peripheral blood sample, and the peripheral blood mononuclear cells from that sample were used for TCR beta sequencing. Genomic DNA was extracted from the blood cell samples with the Qiagen DNeasy Blood Extraction Kit. This receptor was taken from a woman under 30 in good health and CMV-seronegative. This chain is built from TRBV5-1 and TRBJ1-6, with a weak D call of TRBD1 (5 bases match). Sequencing was done on a sample of PBMCs. The sequenced DNA is TGCGCCAGCAGCAATGCGGGGGGGGATTCACCCCTCCACTTT. The resulting protein is CASSNAGGDSPLHF.